These 9 T cell receptor beta chains were all obtained from the same sample, sequenced in a study of cytomegalovirus exposure and HLA in healthy donors. Method: immunoSEQ multiplex PCR; TCRdb's copy keeps in-frame clones and lacks some. This repertoire shows some 150,000 clones, around nine tenths found once; its top ten account for 1.4%. The sequencing sample was made of PBMCs. The receptors were gathered from a woman under 40 in good health and CMV-seronegative.

The CDR3 loop is CASSLSGTGDTYEQYF. The CDR3 DNA follows: TGCGCCAGCAGCCTCAGTGGGACAGGGGATACCTACGAGCAGTACTTC. V gene TRBV5-1 combines with J gene TRBJ2-7, with 10 bases matching TRBD1. The germline CDR1 and CDR2 sequences are SGHRS and YFSETQ. The CDR3 loop spans 16 amino acids. V lost 4 bases to trimming and J lost 2 bases; unmatched junction nucleotides: 9.

The V and J genes are TRBV5-1 and TRBJ2-5; D perhaps matches TRBD1 (6 bases). In germline, CDR1 is SGHRS, CDR2 YFSETQ. The V gene lost 4 bases and the J gene lost 2 bases, with 15 bases spanning the gap. The CDR3 runs 15 residues. The CDR3 sequence: CASSPSGTNQETQYF. In DNA form, the CDR3 reads TGCGCCAGCAGCCCCTCCGGGACAAATCAAGAGACCCAGTACTTC.

This clone has only one observation. V gene TRBV4-2 combines with J gene TRBJ1-1; no reliable D call. The CDR3 has 15 residues. The V end was cut by 1 base, the J end by 0 bases, with 9 bases between. Germline V gene sequence: CDR1 LGHNA, CDR2 YNFKEQ. CDR3 sequence: CASSQVDGMNTEAFF. The CDR3 coding sequence is TGTGCCAGCAGCCAAGTGGACGGGATGAACACTGAAGCTTTCTTT.

The V gene is TRBV5-4, the J gene TRBJ1-1; perhaps TRBD1 as D (6 bases). The CDR3 is made up of 17 amino acids. V shed 3 bases and J shed 0 bases, with 18 bases lying between them. The V gene's germline CDR1 is SGHNT and CDR2 YYREEE (reference sequence). CDR3 sequence (DNA): TGTGCCAGCAGCTCAGCGCTCCAGGGGAACATGAACACTGAAGCTTTCTTT. Its protein is CASSSALQGNMNTEAFF.

This clone was picked up many times. The chain couples TRBV10-2 to TRBJ1-1; the D gene is possibly TRBD1 (6 bases). Germline lookup yields CDR1 WSHSY and CDR2 SAAADI. V lost 6 bases and J 4 bases, leaving 9 bases between the germline ends. The length of the CDR3 is 12 residues. The CDR3 sequence is CASRDSSTEAFF. The CDR3 DNA follows: TGCGCCAGCAGGGACAGTAGCACTGAAGCTTTCTTT.

A few counts support this clone. The chain carries TRBV5-1 and TRBJ2-7; D perhaps matches TRBD1 (6 bases). The CDR3 runs to 13 residues. Germline V gives CDR1 SGHRS, CDR2 YFSETQ. The germline V and J ends were trimmed by 3 bases and 2 bases, with 9 bases remaining between them. The CDR3 DNA reads TGCGCCAGCAGCTCTTCAGGGGCCTACGAGCAGTACTTC. As protein: CASSSSGAYEQYF.

The rearrangement links TRBV7-2 to TRBJ2-1; D not certain. V was pared by 5 bases and J by 2 bases, with 19 bases between. CDR3 length: 17 amino acids. The V gene's germline CDR1 is SGHTA and CDR2 FQGNSA. The CDR3 DNA sequence: TGTGCCAGCAGCCCAGCGCGTGAGAGGCTCGCCTACAATGAGCAGTTCTTC. It translates to CASSPARERLAYNEQFF.

J is TRBJ2-6 and V is TRBV19, with D possibly TRBD1 on 6 matching bases. From germline, CDR1 is LNHDA and CDR2 SQIVND (reference sequence). CDR3 length: 15 amino acids. V was pared by 5 bases and J by 1 base, with 9 bases between. The CDR3 loop reads CASSYRDSGANVLTF. The CDR3 coding sequence is TGTGCCAGTAGTTACAGGGATTCTGGGGCCAACGTCCTGACTTTC.

This clone occurred once. The chain joins TRBV11-2 to TRBJ2-1; 7 nucleotides agree with TRBD1. The CDR3 has 16 amino acids. Germline CDR1 is SGHAT and CDR2 is FQNNGV. The V gene end was trimmed by 5 bases and the J gene end by 0 bases; junction bases not matched to a gene: 7. CDR3 region: CASSRTGSSSYNEQFF. The CDR3 DNA follows: TGTGCCAGCAGCCGGACAGGATCAAGCTCCTACAATGAGCAGTTCTTC.